This T cell receptor (beta chain) appears in the sequencing data of a study of T cell changes during pregnancy in multiple sclerosis. Germline V lookup: CDR1 MNHEY, CDR2 SMNVEV (reference sequence). The CDR3 is 16 amino acids. Germline trimming cut 5 bases from V and 7 bases from J; bases unmatched to any gene: 12. Generated by immunoSEQ multiplex PCR, the TCRdb table keeps only in-frame clones and is missing some. The sample includes 30,000 to 35,000 clones, just over 90% of them seen just once. The clonotype originates from a female donor with multiple sclerosis, enrolled in a pregnancy study. This chain connects TRBV27 to TRBJ2-4; 9 bases agree with TRBD2. This specimen consisted of CD8+ T cells from peripheral blood mononuclear cells, obtained in the first trimester of pregnancy. This chain's CDR3 is CASSPRTGLARNIQYF. CDR3 coding DNA: TGTGCCAGCAGTCCACGGACCGGACTAGCGCGCAACATTCAGTACTTC.